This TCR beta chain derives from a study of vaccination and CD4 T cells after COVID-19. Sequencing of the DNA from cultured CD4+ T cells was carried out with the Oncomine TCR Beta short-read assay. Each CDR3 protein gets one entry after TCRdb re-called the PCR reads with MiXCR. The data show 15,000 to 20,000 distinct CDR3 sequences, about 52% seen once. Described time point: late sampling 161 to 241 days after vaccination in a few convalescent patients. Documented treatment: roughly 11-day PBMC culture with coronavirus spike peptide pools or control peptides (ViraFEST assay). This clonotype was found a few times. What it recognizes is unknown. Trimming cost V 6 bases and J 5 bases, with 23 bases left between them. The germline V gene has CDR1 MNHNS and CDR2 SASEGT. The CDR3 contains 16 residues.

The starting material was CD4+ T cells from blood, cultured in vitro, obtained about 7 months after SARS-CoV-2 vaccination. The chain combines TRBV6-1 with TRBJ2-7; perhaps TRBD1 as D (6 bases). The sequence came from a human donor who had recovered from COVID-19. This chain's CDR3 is CASRSTTGYVRDEQYF. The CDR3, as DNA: TGTGCCAGCAGATCTACTACAGGGTACGTCCGGGACGAGCAGTACTTC.